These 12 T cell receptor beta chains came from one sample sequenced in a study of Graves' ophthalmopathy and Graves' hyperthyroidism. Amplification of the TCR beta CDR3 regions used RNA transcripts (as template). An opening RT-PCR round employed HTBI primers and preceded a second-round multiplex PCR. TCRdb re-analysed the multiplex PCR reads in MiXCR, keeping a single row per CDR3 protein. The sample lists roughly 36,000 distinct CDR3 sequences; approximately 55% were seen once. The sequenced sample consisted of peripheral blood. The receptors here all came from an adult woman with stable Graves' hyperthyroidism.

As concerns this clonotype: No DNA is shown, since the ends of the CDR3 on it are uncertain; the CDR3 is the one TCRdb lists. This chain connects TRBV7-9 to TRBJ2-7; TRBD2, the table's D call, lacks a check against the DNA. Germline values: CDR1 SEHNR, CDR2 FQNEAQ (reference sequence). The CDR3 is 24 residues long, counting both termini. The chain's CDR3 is CASSRDNQETQYFGRASGRDEQYF.

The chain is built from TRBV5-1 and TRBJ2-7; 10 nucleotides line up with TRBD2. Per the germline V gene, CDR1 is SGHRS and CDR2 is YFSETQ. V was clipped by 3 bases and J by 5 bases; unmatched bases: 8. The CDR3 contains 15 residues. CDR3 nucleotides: TGCGCCAGCAGCTCCTTAGCGGGGGGTAGGCACGAGCAGTACTTC. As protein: CASSSLAGGRHEQYF.

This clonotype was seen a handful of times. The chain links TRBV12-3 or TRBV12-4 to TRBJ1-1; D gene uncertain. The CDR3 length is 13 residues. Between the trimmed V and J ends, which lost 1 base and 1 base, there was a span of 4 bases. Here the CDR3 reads CASSLGTNTEAFF. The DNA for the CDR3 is TGTGCCAGCAGTTTAGGGACGAACACTGAAGCTTTCTTT.

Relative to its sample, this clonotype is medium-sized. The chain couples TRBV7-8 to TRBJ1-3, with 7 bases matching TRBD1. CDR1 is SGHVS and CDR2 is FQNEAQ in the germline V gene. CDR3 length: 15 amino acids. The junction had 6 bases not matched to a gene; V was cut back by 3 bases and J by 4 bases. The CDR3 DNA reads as TGTGCCAGCAGCTTCCTTACAGGGGCGGGAAACACCATATATTTT. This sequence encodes CASSFLTGAGNTIYF.

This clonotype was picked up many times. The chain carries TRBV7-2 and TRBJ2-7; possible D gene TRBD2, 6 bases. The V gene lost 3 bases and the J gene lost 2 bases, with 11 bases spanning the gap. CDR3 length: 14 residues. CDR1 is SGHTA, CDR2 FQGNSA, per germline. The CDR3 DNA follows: TGTGCCAGCAGCTTTGGTCCGGGGGCCTACGAGCAGTACTTC. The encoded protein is CASSFGPGAYEQYF.

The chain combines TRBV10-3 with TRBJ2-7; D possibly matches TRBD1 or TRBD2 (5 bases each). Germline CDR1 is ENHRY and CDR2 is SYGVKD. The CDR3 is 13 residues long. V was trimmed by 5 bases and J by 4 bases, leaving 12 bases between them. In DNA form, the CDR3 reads TGTGCCATCAGTCGGGGACGGGGTTACGAGCAGTACTTC. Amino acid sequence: CAISRGRGYEQYF.

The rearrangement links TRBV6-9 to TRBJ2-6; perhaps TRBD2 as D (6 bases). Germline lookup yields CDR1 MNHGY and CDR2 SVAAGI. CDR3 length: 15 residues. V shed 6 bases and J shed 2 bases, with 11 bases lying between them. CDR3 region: CASSLGGPGANVLTF. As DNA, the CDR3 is TGTGCCAGCAGCTTGGGGGGTCCTGGGGCCAACGTCCTGACTTTC.

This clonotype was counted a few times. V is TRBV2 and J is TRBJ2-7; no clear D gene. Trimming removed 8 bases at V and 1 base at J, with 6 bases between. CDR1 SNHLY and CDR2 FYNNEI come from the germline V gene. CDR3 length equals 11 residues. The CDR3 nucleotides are TGTGCCAGCGGTTTTTCCTACGAGCAGTACTTC. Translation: CASGFSYEQYF.

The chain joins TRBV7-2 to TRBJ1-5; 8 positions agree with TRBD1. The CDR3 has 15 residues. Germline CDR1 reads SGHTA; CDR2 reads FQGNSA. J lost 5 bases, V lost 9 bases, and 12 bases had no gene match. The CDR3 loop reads CASSIGQGEDQPQHF. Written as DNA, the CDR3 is TGTGCCAGTAGTATAGGACAGGGCGAGGATCAGCCCCAGCATTTT.

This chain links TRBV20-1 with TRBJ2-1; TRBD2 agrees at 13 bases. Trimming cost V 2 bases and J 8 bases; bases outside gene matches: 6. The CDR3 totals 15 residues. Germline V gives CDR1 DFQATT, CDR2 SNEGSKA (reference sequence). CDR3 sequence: CSARTGTSGMDEQFF. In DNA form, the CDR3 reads TGCAGTGCTAGAACCGGGACTAGCGGGATGGATGAGCAGTTCTTC.

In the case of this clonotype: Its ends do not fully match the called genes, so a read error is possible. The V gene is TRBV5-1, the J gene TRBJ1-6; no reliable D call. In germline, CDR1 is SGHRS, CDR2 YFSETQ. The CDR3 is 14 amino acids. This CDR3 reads CASSFGPYNSPLHF. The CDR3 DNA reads TGCGCCAGCAGCTTCGGTCCCTATAATTCACCCCTCCACTTC.

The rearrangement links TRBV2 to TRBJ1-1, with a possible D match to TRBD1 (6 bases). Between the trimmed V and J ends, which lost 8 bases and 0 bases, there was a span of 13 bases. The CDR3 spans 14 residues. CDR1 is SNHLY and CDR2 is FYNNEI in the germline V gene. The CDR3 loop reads CASEGGAMNTEAFF. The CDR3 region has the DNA TGTGCCAGCGAGGGGGGGGCGATGAACACTGAAGCTTTCTTT.